The 9 T cell receptor beta chains given below trace back to one sample, sequenced in a study of metastatic and nonmetastatic thyroid tumors. Ahead of thyroid surgery, no patient had received treatment of any kind. Via MiXCR, TCRdb re-called the PCR reads. The sample has 43,000 or so clones; about 25% are singletons. Sequencing was done on a sample of blood. The receptors were gathered from a male donor with papillary thyroid cancer or a benign thyroid nodule (not recorded which). Some clones in this sample may be carry-over from other donors' samples.

By proportion, this clone is medium-sized. In DNA, the CDR3 is TGTGCCAGCAGGACAGGGGGCTCCTATAATTCACCCCTCCACTTT. Its translation: CASRTGGSYNSPLHF. This chain joins TRBV27 and TRBJ1-6, with 9 positions matching TRBD1. CDR3 length equals 15 residues. Germline lookup yields CDR1 MNHEY and CDR2 SMNVEV (reference sequence). With 6 bases clipped from V and 0 bases from J, the junction kept 0 bases outside the gene matches.

The V and J genes are TRBV5-4 and TRBJ2-7, with TRBD2 as a possible D gene (6 bases). Trimming cost V 6 bases and J 0 bases, with 16 bases left between them. The CDR3 covers 15 residues. Per germline, CDR1 SGHNT and CDR2 YYREEE (reference sequence). The CDR3 loop is CASNHMEGGSYEQYF. CDR3 bases: TGTGCCAGCAACCACATGGAGGGAGGCTCCTACGAGCAGTACTTC. The complete variable domain, with remaining parts taken from reference TRBV5-4 and TRBJ2-7, reads ETGVTQSPTHLIKTRGQQVTLRCSSQSGHNTVSWYQQALGQGPQFIFQYYREEENGRGNFPPRFSGLQFPNYSSELNVNALELDDSALYLCASNHMEGGSYEQYFGPGTRLTVT.

The rearrangement joins TRBV4-2 to TRBJ2-5; the match to TRBD2 covers 13 bases. Germline V gene sequence: CDR1 LGHNA, CDR2 YNFKEQ. CDR3 size: 17 residues. Unmatched junction bases numbered 7, after V lost 4 bases and J lost 2 bases. The chain's CDR3 is CASSPTGTSGNQETQYF. The CDR3 nucleotides are TGTGCCAGCAGCCCGACCGGGACTAGCGGGAATCAAGAGACCCAGTACTTC.

This clone came up many times. V usage is TRBV10-1 and J usage is TRBJ2-6; D remains ambiguous. From germline, CDR1 is WNHNN and CDR2 SYGVQD (reference sequence). There are 13 residues in the CDR3. V was cut by 5 bases and J by 0 bases, with 2 bases left in between. The CDR3 region is CASSSSGANVLTF. The CDR3 nucleotides read TGCGCCAGCAGTTCCTCTGGGGCCAACGTCCTGACTTTC.

This clone is deemed medium-sized (0.01 to 0.1%). This chain uses TRBV30 with TRBJ2-7; D may be TRBD1 or TRBD2 (5 bases each). Trimming stripped 2 bases from V and 7 bases from J, with 15 bases between. CDR1 and CDR2 (germline): GTSNPN, SVGIG (reference sequence). The CDR3 extends over 13 amino acids. This CDR3 reads CAWSFGTPGEQYF. CDR3 in DNA: TGTGCCTGGAGTTTTGGGACGCCGGGGGAGCAGTACTTC.

This clone has at least ten counts. This chain connects TRBV28 to TRBJ1-5; D is uncertain. In germline, CDR1 is MDHEN, CDR2 SYDVKM. V lost 1 base and J 2 bases, leaving 3 bases between the germline ends. The CDR3 spans 13 residues. The CDR3 loop is CASSLFGNQPQHF. The CDR3 DNA follows: TGTGCCAGCAGTTTATTCGGCAATCAGCCCCAGCATTTT.

V usage is TRBV5-1 and J usage is TRBJ2-7; the D gene is possibly TRBD1 (7 bases). The germline V gene has CDR1 SGHRS and CDR2 YFSETQ. This CDR3 contains 16 residues. Trimming left V 0 bases short and J 1 base short, with 14 bases between. The CDR3 region is CASSLAGGQLSYEQYF. The DNA of the CDR3 is TGCGCCAGCAGCTTGGCCGGGGGACAGCTATCCTACGAGCAGTACTTC. Variable domain in full (rest from reference TRBV5-1 and TRBJ2-7): KAGVTQTPRYLIKTRGQQVTLSCSPISGHRSVSWYQQTPGQGLQFLFEYFSETQRNKGNFPGRFSGRQFSNSRSEMNVSTLELGDSALYLCASSLAGGQLSYEQYFGPGTRLTVT.

In this sample, this clone turned up many times. The J gene is TRBJ1-6, the V gene TRBV28; 9 bases are a match to TRBD1. The CDR3 covers 19 residues. Germline V CDR1 and CDR2: MDHEN, SYDVKM. The V and J ends lost 6 bases and 3 bases, in that order; junction bases with no gene match: 15. CDR3 sequence (DNA): TGTGCCAGCAGCCGCCGGGACAGGGCCTCCGATTTCTATAATTCACCCCTCCACTTT. This sequence encodes CASSRRDRASDFYNSPLHF.

The chain has TRBV18 and TRBJ1-6; no clear D gene. This CDR3 has 14 residues. Germline CDR1 KGHSH, CDR2 LQKENI. V lost 2 bases to trimming and J lost 9 bases, with 11 bases between them. The CDR3 DNA is TGTGCCAGCTCACCAGAGGTTTTGGGTTCACCCCTCCACTTT. This gives the protein CASSPEVLGSPLHF.